These 15 T cell receptor beta chains share one sample of origin, sequenced in a study of cytomegalovirus exposure and HLA in healthy donors. Assay: immunoSEQ multiplex PCR; the TCRdb copy retains only in-frame clones and omits some. Counted here are some 320,000 clones, 87% occurring once; the ten biggest clones make up roughly 1.2%. The sample consisted of PBMCs. These receptors were taken from a woman in her twenties or thirties in good health and CMV-seropositive.

This rearrangement joins TRBV7-2 to TRBJ2-7, with 7 bases fitting TRBD2. This CDR3 comprises 15 residues. Germline V gene lookup returns CDR1 SGHTA and CDR2 FQGNSA. V dropped 0 bases and J dropped 4; count of bases not matched to a gene: 6. The CDR3 DNA is TGTGCCAGCAGCTTAGCATCGTGGGGGGGTTACGAGCAGTACTTC. It codes for CASSLASWGGYEQYF.

V gene TRBV29-1 combines with J gene TRBJ2-1; 7 bases line up with TRBD2. The trim removed 1 base at V and 2 bases at J, leaving 8 bases unmatched. Germline assignment: CDR1 SQVTM and CDR2 ANQGSEA. This CDR3 spans 16 amino acids. CDR3 sequence: CSVEAAGLAAYNEQFF. In DNA form, the CDR3 reads TGCAGCGTTGAAGCCGCGGGTCTAGCGGCCTACAATGAGCAGTTCTTC.

The chain combines TRBV6-1 with TRBJ2-1, with a tentative D call TRBD2 (6 bases). There are 12 residues in the CDR3. The germline V gene has CDR1 MNHNS and CDR2 SASEGT. In nucleotides, the CDR3 is TGTTCCTCCGTGTCCATAGCGGTCGAGCAGTTCTTC. It is translated as CSSVSIAVEQFF.

This rearrangement joins TRBV6-5 to TRBJ1-2, with a possible D match to TRBD1 (6 bases). Trimming took off 6 bases at V and 0 bases at J, with 8 bases between the two ends. CDR1 MNHEY and CDR2 SVGAGI come from the germline V gene. This CDR3 region has 13 residues. CDR3 in DNA: TGTGCCAGCAGCCGGGACACTAACTATGGCTACACCTTC. Encoded protein: CASSRDTNYGYTF.

The J gene is TRBJ2-7, the V gene TRBV25-1; 8 bases align to TRBD1. V dropped 8 bases and J dropped 3; count of bases not matched to a gene: 3. This CDR3 spans 12 amino acids. Germline V gives CDR1 MGHDK, CDR2 SYGVNS. CDR3 DNA: TGTGCCAGCGAGACAGGGGACTACGAGCAGTACTTC. As protein: CASETGDYEQYF.

This clone has a handful of counts. This chain links TRBV10-3 with TRBJ2-1; D is unclear. Per the germline V gene, CDR1 is ENHRY and CDR2 is SYGVKD. There are 14 residues in the CDR3. Trimming left V 2 bases short and J 3 bases short, with 8 bases between. The CDR3 here is CAISETTVYNEQFF. The CDR3 DNA follows: TGTGCCATCAGTGAGACTACCGTCTACAATGAGCAGTTCTTC.

The chain uses TRBV9 and TRBJ1-1; the D is unclear. Trimming pared 3 bases from V and 0 bases from J, leaving 9 bases between. This CDR3 is built from 14 residues. From germline, CDR1 is SGDLS and CDR2 YYNGEE. The CDR3 DNA reads TGTGCCAGCAGCGAACAGAAATTGAACACTGAAGCTTTCTTT. It translates to CASSEQKLNTEAFF.

The CDR3 DNA follows: TGCGCCAGCAGCTCACCTCCCGGGGTGGTTTACACAGATACGCAGTATTTT. Its translation: CASSSPPGVVYTDTQYF. The chain is built from TRBV5-1 and TRBJ2-3; D may be TRBD2 (5 bases). V lost 3 bases, J lost 2 bases, and 19 bases lay in between. The CDR3 sequence is 17 residues long. Germline CDR1 and CDR2: SGHRS and YFSETQ.

The V and J genes are TRBV4-2 and TRBJ2-1; 9 bases match TRBD2. This CDR3 is 16 amino acids long. Germline values: CDR1 LGHNA, CDR2 YNFKEQ. V shed 1 base, J shed 8 bases, and the junction held 9 bases outside the gene matches. The CDR3 loop reads CASSQGVAGVSYEQFF. The CDR3 DNA reads as TGTGCCAGCAGCCAAGGGGTAGCGGGAGTTAGCTATGAGCAGTTCTTC.

The gene calls are TRBV10-3 and TRBJ1-2; D unclear. The CDR3 is 15 residues long. V shed 3 bases and J shed 7 bases, with 18 bases lying between them. CDR1 is ENHRY, CDR2 SYGVKD, per germline. The CDR3 region has the DNA TGTGCCATCAGTGATCCCGGATTCGCCTCTGGTGGCTACACCTTC. It specifies CAISDPGFASGGYTF.

The chain links TRBV2 to TRBJ2-2; 8 nucleotides agree with TRBD2. Trimming took 8 bases from V and 12 from J; bases not matched to a gene: 17. Germline CDR1 reads SNHLY; CDR2 reads FYNNEI. The CDR3 has 15 residues. The CDR3 region has the DNA TGTGCCAGCGGAGGGAGCGGGGGCCCCCCCGAGAAGCTGTTTTTT. The encoded protein is CASGGSGGPPEKLFF.

This chain links TRBV5-1 with TRBJ2-3, with TRBD2 matching over 8 bases. Germline V gene data show CDR1 as SGHRS and CDR2 as YFSETQ. V lost 3 bases, J lost 0 bases, and 6 bases stayed unmatched. The CDR3 length is 16 residues. DNA of the CDR3: TGCGCCAGCAGCTCGACTAGCGTCTATAGCACAGATACGCAGTATTTT. This encodes CASSSTSVYSTDTQYF.

The rearrangement links TRBV7-6 to TRBJ1-2; perhaps TRBD1 as D (5 bases). The V gene lost 5 bases and the J gene lost 5 bases, with 18 bases spanning the gap. This CDR3 spans 15 amino acids. The V gene's germline CDR1 is SGHVS and CDR2 FNYEAQ. CDR3 region: CASSPRDPGPYGYTF. CDR3 sequence (DNA): TGTGCCAGCAGCCCCAGGGATCCAGGTCCATATGGCTACACCTTC.

The CDR3 spells CAWSSGTGDYEQYF. The DNA for the CDR3 is TGTGCCTGGAGTTCCGGGACAGGGGATTACGAGCAGTACTTC. The chain carries TRBV30 and TRBJ2-7; 10 bases are shared with TRBD1. With V trimmed by 2 bases and J by 4 bases, 5 bases remained unmatched. This CDR3 has 14 amino acids. The V gene's germline CDR1 is GTSNPN and CDR2 SVGIG (reference sequence).

The CDR3 DNA follows: TGTGCCAGCAGCCAAGGAGCTGAAGCTTTCTTT. This gives the protein CASSQGAEAFF. The V call is TRBV14, the J call TRBJ1-1; D not resolved. The germline V gene has CDR1 SGHDN and CDR2 FVKESK. CDR3 size: 11 residues. Deletions cut 1 base from V and 6 bases from J, with 3 bases between.